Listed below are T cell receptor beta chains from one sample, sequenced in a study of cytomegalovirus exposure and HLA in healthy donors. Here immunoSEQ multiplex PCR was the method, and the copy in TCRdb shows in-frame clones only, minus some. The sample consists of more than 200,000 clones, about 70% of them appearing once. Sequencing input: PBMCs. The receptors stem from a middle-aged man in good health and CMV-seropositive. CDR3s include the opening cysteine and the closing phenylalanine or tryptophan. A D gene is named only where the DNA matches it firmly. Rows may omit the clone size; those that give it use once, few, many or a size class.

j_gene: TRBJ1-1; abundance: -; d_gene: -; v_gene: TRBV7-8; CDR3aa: CASSLAGAMNTEAFF; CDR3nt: TGTGCCAGCAGCTTAGCAGGGGCAATGAACACTGAAGCTTTCTTT
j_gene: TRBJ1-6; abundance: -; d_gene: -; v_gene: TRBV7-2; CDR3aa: CASSSVGDSPLHF; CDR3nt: TGTGCCAGCAGCTCCGTCGGGGATTCACCCCTCCACTTT
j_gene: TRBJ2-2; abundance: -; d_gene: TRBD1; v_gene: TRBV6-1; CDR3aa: CASSEGTGSTGELFF; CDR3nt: TGTGCCAGCAGTGAAGGGACAGGGAGCACCGGGGAGCTGTTTTTT
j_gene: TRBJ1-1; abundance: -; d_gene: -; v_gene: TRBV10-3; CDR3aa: CAISESGPGVNTEAFF; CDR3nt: TGTGCCATCAGTGAGTCGGGGCCTGGAGTGAACACTGAAGCTTTCTTT
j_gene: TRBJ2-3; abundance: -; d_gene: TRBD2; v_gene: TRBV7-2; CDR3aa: CASSLQPGLAGGPGTQYF; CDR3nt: TGTGCCAGCAGCCTTCAACCGGGACTAGCGGGGGGGCCGGGTACGCAGTATTTT
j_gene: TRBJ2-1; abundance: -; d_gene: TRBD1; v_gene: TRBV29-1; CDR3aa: CSVGQGRHQFF; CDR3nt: TGCAGCGTGGGACAGGGGCGCCATCAGTTCTTC
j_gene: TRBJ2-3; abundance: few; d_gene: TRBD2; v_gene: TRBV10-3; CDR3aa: CAIGGEATDTQYF; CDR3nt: TGTGCCATCGGGGGGGAAGCCACAGATACGCAGTATTTT
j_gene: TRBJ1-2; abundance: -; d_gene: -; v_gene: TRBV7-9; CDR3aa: CASSLASGAPYGYTF; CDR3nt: TGTGCCAGCAGCTTAGCGTCAGGGGCCCCCTATGGCTACACCTTC
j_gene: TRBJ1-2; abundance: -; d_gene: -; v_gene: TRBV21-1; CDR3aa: CASSSRRDFYGYTF; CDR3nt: TGTGCCAGCAGCAGTAGGAGGGATTTCTATGGCTACACCTTC
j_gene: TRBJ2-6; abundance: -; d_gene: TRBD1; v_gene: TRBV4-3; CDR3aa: CASSQEGQGLTGANVLTF; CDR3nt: TGCGCCAGCAGCCAAGAGGGACAGGGATTAACGGGGGCCAACGTCCTGACTTTC
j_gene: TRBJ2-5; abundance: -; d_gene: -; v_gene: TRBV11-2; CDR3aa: CASSFTGAETQYF; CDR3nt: TGTGCCAGCAGCTTCACGGGAGCAGAGACCCAGTACTTC
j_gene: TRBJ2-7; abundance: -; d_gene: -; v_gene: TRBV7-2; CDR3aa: CASSLAGVLREQYF; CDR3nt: TGCGCCAGCAGCTTAGCAGGGGTGTTACGCGAGCAGTACTTC
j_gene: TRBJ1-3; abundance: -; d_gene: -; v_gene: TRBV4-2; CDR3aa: CASSQEGHATASGNTIYF; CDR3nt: TGTGCCAGCAGCCAAGAGGGCCACGCTACGGCGTCTGGAAACACCATATATTTT
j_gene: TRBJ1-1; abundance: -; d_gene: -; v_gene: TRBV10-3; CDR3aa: CAISFTGNTEAFF; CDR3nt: TGTGCCATCAGTTTCACAGGGAACACTGAAGCTTTCTTT
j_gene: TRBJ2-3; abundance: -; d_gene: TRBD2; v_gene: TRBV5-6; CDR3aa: CASIRRRGVYTDTQYF; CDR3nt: TGTGCCAGCATCCGTAGGCGGGGGGTTTACACAGATACGCAGTATTTT
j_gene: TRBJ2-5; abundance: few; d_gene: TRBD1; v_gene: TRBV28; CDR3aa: CASSYAWDREERETQYF; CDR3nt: TGTGCCAGCAGTTACGCCTGGGACAGGGAAGAGAGAGAGACCCAGTACTTC
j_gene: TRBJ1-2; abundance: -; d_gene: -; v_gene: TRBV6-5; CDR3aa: CASSYSRDILNYGYTF; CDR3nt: TGTGCCAGCAGTTACTCGAGAGATATCCTTAACTATGGCTACACCTTC
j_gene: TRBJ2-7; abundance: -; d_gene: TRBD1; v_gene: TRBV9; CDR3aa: CASSLRTGGPSYEQYF; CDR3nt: TGTGCCAGCAGCCTCCGGACAGGGGGCCCCTCCTACGAGCAGTACTTC
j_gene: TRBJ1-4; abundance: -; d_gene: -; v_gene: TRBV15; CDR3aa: CATSRVPDRLREKLFF; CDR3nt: TGTGCCACCAGCAGAGTCCCCGACAGGCTCCGTGAAAAACTGTTTTTT
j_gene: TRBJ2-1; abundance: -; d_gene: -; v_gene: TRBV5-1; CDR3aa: CASSLAGVTYNEQFF; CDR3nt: TGCGCCAGCAGCTTGGCGGGGGTAACCTACAATGAGCAGTTCTTC
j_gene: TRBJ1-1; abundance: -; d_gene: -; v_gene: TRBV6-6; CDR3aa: CASSYSDGGTEAFF; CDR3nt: TGTGCCAGCAGTTACTCGGACGGGGGAACTGAAGCTTTCTTT
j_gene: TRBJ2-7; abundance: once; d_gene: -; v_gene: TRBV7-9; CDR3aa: CASSKFRDNEEQYF; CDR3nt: TGTGCCAGCAGCAAGTTCCGGGACAATGAAGAGCAGTACTTC
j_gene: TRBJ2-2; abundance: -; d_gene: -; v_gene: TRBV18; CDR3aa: CASSPPNDIGQKNTGELFF; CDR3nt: TGTGCCAGCTCACCTCCAAATGACATCGGACAGAAGAACACCGGGGAGCTGTTTTTT
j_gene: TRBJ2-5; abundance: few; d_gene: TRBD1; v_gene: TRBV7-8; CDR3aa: CASSLWPGTVQETQYF; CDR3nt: TGTGCCAGCAGCTTATGGCCTGGGACAGTACAAGAGACCCAGTACTTC
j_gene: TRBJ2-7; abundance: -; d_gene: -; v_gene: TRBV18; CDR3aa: CASSPALAVPYEQYF; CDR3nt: TGTGCCAGCTCACCCGCCCTCGCAGTACCCTACGAGCAGTACTTC
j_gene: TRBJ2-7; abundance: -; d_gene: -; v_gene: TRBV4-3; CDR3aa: CASSQDHYRLYEQYF; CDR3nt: TGCGCCAGCAGCCAAGATCACTATCGCCTCTACGAGCAGTACTTC
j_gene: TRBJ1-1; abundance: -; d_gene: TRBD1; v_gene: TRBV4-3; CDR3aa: CASSQDYDRGGTEAFF; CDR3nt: TGCGCCAGCAGCCAAGATTACGACAGGGGGGGGACTGAAGCTTTCTTT
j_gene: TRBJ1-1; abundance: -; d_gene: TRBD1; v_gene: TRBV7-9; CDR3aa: CASSPAGGETEAFF; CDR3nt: TGTGCCAGCAGCCCGGCAGGGGGCGAAACTGAAGCTTTCTTT
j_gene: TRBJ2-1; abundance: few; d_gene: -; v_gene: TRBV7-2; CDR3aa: CASSLGGIGKQFF; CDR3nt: TGTGCCAGCAGCTTAGGAGGGATCGGGAAGCAGTTCTTC
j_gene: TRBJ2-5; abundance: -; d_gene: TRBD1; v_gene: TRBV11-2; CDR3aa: CASSLTPGGETQYF; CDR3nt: TGTGCCAGCAGTCTTACCCCAGGGGGAGAGACCCAGTACTTC
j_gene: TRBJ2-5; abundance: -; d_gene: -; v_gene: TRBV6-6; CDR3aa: CASRLGVLETQYF; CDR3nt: TGTGCCAGCAGACTCGGGGTTTTGGAGACCCAGTACTTC
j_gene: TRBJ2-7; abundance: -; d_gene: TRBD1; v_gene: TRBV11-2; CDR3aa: CASSHPRPGQGAYEQYF; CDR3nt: TGTGCCAGCAGTCATCCCCGACCTGGACAGGGGGCCTACGAGCAGTACTTC
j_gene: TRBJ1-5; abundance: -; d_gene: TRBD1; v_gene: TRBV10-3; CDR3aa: CAISGKGTVNQPQHF; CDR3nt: TGTGCCATCAGTGGGAAAGGGACAGTCAATCAGCCCCAGCATTTT
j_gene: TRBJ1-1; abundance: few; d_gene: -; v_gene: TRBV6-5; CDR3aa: CASTKKGFPEAFF; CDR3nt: TGTGCCAGCACTAAGAAGGGGTTTCCTGAAGCTTTCTTT
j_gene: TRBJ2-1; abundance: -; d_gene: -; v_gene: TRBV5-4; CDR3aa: CASFRVGLDNEQFF; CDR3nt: TGTGCCAGCTTCAGGGTGGGCCTGGACAATGAGCAGTTCTTC
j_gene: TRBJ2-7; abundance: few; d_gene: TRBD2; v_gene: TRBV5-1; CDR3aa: CASSSTSGGISYEQYF; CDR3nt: TGCGCCAGCAGCTCCACTAGCGGGGGCATCTCCTACGAGCAGTACTTC
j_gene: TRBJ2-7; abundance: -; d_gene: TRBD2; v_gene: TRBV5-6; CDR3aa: CASSMGLRDEQYF; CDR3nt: TGTGCCAGCAGCATGGGACTACGGGACGAGCAGTACTTC
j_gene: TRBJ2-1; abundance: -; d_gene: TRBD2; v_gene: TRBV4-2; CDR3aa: CASSQGEGLVDEQFF; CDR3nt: TGTGCCAGCAGCCAGGGGGAGGGACTCGTGGATGAGCAGTTCTTC
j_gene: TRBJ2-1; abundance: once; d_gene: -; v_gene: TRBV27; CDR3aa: CASGVRAYNEQFF; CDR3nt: TGTGCCAGCGGTGTTCGCGCCTACAATGAGCAGTTCTTC
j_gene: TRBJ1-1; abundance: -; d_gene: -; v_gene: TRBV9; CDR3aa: CASSPGVGFKTEAFF; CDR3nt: TGTGCCAGCAGCCCAGGCGTCGGATTCAAAACCGAAGCTTTCTTT
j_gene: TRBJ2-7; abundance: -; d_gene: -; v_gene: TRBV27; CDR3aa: CASSPSTGLAFYEQYF; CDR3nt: TGTGCCAGCAGTCCCTCGACAGGTCTTGCTTTCTACGAGCAGTACTTC
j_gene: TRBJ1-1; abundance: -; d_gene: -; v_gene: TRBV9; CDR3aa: CASSARSYTEAFF; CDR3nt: TGTGCCAGCAGCGCGAGGAGCTACACTGAAGCTTTCTTT
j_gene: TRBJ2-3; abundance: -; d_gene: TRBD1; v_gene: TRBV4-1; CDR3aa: CASSQAGQGIDTQYF; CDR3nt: TGCGCCAGCAGCCAAGCGGGACAGGGAATTGATACGCAGTATTTT
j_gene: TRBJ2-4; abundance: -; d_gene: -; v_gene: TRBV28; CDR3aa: CASSLPRGLAKNIQYF; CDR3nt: TGTGCCAGCAGTCTTCCCCGCGGCCTAGCCAAAAACATTCAGTACTTC
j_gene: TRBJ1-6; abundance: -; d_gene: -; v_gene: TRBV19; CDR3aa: CASSPAEANSPLHF; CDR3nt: TGTGCCAGTAGTCCGGCGGAGGCTAATTCACCCCTCCACTTT
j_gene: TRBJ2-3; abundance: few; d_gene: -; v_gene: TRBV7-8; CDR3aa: CASSLDRTDTQYF; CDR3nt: TGTGCCAGCAGCTTAGATCGTACAGATACGCAGTATTTT
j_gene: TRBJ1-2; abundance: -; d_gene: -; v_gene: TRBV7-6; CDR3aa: CASSSFDRPLEGYTF; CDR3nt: TGTGCCAGCAGCTCATTCGACAGGCCACTGGAGGGCTACACCTTC
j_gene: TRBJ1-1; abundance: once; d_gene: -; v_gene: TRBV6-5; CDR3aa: CASSSRGDTEAFF; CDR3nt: TGTGCCAGCAGTAGCCGGGGGGACACTGAAGCTTTCTTT
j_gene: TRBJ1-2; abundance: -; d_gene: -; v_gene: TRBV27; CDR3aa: CASTPQWAGDYGYTF; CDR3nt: TGTGCCAGCACTCCCCAGTGGGCAGGGGACTATGGCTACACCTTC
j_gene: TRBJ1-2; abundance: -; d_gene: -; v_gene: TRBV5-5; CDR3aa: CASSSYPGSVYGYTF; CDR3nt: TGTGCCAGCAGCTCGTACCCAGGGTCCGTTTATGGCTACACCTTC
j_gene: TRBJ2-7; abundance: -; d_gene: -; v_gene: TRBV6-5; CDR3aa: CAVQGDSYEQYF; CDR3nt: TGTGCCGTACAGGGAGATAGCTACGAGCAGTACTTC
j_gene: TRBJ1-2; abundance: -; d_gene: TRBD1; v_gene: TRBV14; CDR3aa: CASSQAGGGYGYTF; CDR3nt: TGTGCCAGCAGCCAAGCAGGGGGAGGATATGGCTACACCTTC